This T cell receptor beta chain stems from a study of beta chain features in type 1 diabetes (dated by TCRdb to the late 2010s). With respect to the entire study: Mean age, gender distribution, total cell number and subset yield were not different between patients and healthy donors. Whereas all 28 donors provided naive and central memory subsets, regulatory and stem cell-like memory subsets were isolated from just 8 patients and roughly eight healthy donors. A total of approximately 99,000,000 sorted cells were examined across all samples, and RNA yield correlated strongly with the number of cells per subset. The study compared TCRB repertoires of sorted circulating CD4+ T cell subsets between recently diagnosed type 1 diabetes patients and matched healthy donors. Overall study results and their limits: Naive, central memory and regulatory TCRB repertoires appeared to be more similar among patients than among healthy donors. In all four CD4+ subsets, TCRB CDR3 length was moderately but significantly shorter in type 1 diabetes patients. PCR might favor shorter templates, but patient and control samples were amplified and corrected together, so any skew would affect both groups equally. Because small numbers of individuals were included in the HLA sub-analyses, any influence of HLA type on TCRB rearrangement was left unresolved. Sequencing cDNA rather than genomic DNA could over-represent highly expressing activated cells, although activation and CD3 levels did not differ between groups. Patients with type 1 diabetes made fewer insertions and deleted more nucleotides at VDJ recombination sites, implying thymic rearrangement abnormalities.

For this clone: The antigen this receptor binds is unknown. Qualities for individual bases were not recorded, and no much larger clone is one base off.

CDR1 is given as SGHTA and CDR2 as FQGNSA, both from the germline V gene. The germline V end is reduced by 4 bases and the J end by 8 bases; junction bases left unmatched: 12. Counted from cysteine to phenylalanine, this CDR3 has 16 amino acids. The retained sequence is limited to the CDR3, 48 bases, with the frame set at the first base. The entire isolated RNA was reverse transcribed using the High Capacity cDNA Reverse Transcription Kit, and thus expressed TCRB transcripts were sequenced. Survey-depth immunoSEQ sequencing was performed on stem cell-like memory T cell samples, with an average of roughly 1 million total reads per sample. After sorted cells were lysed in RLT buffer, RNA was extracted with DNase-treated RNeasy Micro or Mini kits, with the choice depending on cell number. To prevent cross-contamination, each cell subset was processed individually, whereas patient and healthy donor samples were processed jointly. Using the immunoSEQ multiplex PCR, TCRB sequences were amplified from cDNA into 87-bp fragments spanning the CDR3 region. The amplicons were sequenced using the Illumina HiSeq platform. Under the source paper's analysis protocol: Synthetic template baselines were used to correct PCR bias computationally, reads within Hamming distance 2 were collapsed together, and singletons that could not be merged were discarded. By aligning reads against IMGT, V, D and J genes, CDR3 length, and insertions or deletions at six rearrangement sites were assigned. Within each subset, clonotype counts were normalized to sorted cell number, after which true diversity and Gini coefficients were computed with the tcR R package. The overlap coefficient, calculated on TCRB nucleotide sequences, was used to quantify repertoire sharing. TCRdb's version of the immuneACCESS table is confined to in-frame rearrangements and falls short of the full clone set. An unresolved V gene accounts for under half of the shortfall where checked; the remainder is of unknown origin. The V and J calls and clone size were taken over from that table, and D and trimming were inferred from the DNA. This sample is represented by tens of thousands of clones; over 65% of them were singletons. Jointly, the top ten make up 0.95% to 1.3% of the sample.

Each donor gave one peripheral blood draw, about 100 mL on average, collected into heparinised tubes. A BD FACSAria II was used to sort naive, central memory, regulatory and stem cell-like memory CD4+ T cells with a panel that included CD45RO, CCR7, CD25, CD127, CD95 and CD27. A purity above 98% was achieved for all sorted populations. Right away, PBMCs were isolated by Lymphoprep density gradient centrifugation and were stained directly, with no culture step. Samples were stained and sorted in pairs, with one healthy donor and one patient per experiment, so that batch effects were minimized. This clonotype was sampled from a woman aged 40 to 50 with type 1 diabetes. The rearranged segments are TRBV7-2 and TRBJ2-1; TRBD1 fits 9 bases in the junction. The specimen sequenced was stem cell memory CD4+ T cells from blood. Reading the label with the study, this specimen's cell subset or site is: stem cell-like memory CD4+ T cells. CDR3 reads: CASSYQGQGMGYEQFF. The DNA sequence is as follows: TGTGCCAGCAGCTACCAAGGACAGGGGATGGGGTATGAGCAGTTCTTC.